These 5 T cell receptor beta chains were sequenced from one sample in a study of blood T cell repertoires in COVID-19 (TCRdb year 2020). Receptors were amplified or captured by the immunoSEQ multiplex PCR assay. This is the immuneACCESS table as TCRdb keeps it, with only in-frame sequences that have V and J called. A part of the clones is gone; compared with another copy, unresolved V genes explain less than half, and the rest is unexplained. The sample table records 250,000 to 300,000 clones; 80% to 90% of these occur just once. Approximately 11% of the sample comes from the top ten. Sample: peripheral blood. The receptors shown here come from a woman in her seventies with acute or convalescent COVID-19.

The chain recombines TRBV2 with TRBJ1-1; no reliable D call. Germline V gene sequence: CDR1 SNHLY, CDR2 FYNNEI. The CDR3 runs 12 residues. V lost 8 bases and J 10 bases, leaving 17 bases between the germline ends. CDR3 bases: TGTGCCAGCTTTCGTCAAGAGGCGGCAGCTTTCTTT. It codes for CASFRQEAAAFF.

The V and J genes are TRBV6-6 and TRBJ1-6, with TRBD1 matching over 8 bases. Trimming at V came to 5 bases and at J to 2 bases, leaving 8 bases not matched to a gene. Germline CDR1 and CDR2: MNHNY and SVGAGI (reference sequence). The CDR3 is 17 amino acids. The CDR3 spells CASSPWTGITYNSPLHF. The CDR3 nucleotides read TGTGCCAGCAGTCCTTGGACAGGGATTACCTATAATTCACCCCTCCACTTT.

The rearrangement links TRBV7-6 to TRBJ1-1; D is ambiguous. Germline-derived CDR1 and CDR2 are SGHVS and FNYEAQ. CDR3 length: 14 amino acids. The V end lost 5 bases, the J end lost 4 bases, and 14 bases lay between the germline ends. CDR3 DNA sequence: TGTGCCAGCAGCCCTCTGACGGGGAGCACTGAAGCTTTCTTT. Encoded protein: CASSPLTGSTEAFF.

This chain's CDR3 is CASSLDGQPYGYTF. CDR3 nucleotide sequence: TGCGCCAGCAGCTTGGACGGACAGCCCTATGGCTACACCTTC. The genes are TRBV5-1 and TRBJ1-2; D perhaps matches TRBD1 (6 bases). The CDR3 spans 14 residues. The V end lost 0 bases, the J end lost 4 bases, and 10 bases lay between the germline ends. The V gene's germline CDR1 is SGHRS and CDR2 YFSETQ.

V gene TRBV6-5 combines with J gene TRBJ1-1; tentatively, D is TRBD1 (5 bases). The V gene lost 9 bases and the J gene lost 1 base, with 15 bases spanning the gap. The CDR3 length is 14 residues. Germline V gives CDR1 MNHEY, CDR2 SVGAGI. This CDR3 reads CASNTAGGNTEAFF. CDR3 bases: TGTGCCAGTAATACAGCCGGGGGGAACACTGAAGCTTTCTTT.